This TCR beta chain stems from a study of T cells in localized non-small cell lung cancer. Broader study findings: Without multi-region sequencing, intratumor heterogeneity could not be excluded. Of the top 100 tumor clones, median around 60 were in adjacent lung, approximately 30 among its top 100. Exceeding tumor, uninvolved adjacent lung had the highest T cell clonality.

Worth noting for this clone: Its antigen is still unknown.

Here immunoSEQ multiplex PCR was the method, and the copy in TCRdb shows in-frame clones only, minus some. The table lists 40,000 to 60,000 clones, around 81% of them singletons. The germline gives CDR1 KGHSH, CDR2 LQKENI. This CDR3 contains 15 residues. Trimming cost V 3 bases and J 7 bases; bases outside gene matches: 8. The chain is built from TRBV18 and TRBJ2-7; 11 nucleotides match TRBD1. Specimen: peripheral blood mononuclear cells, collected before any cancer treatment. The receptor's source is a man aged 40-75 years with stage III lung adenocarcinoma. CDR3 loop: CASSPPGTGGREQYF. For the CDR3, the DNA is TGTGCCAGCTCACCTCCCGGGACAGGGGGGCGGGAGCAGTACTTC.